Listed below are T cell receptor beta chains from one sample, sequenced in a study of graft-versus-host responses after intestinal transplantation. For these receptors, no antigen is known. Sequencing used immunoSEQ multiplex PCR; TCRdb keeps in-frame clones, though not all of them. The repertoire holds some 84,000 clones, with 82% as singletons. The sample consisted of unstimulated CD4+ T cells sorted from spleen or lymph node cells, taken before intestinal transplant. The receptors were sampled from a human donor who received an intestinal transplant. CDR3s include the opening cysteine and the closing phenylalanine or tryptophan. A D gene is named only where the DNA matches it firmly. Rows give clone size only sometimes, using once, few, many, or a class for an expanded clone.

. | TRBJ2-5 | TRBV5-1 | . | TGCGCCAGCAGCACACAAGAGACCCAGTACTTC | CASSTQETQYF
. | TRBJ2-2 | TRBV4-1 | . | TGCGCCAGCAGCCGACTAGCGAACACCGGGGAGCTGTTTTTT | CASSRLANTGELFF
. | TRBJ1-1 | TRBV5-4 | . | TGTGCCAGCAGCTTTACAGTGAACACTGAAGCTTTCTTT | CASSFTVNTEAFF
TRBD1 | TRBJ2-3 | TRBV5-6 | . | TGTGCCAGCAGCCGAAAGACAGGGGGCACAGATACGCAGTATTTT | CASSRKTGGTDTQYF
. | TRBJ1-6 | TRBV15 | once | TGTGCCACCAGAGGAGACTATAATTCACCCCTCCACTTT | CATRGDYNSPLHF
. | TRBJ1-4 | TRBV4-1 | . | TGCGCCAGCAGCCGCGGGGGGCTGGCTAATGAAAAACTGTTTTTT | CASSRGGLANEKLFF
TRBD1 | TRBJ2-7 | TRBV7-2 | . | TGTGCCAGCAGCTCTAGACAGGGGGCGCGACACGAGCAGTACTTC | CASSSRQGARHEQYF
. | TRBJ1-5 | TRBV30 | . | TGTGCCTGGAGACCCACGGGGGGGAGGGATCAGCCCCAGCATTTT | CAWRPTGGRDQPQHF
. | TRBJ2-1 | TRBV18 | . | TGTGCCAGCTCACCGGGGCAGGGGTGGTACAATGAGCAGTTCTTC | CASSPGQGWYNEQFF
TRBD2 | TRBJ2-5 | TRBV23-1 | . | TGCGCCAGCAGTCAATCGAAGGTAGCGGGTCTCCAAGAGACCCAGTACTTC | CASSQSKVAGLQETQYF
. | TRBJ2-5 | TRBV5-4 | . | TGTGCCAGCGCCTTGGGAGGGGGGGCCCCTCAAGAGACCCAGTACTTC | CASALGGGAPQETQYF
. | TRBJ2-7 | TRBV5-1 | . | TGCGCCAGCAGCCCCCCCCTGCCCGCCACTACGATGGAGCAGTACTTC | CASSPPLPATTMEQYF
. | TRBJ1-2 | TRBV10-3 | . | TGTGCCATCAGTGAAGAACGGTATGGCTACACCTTC | CAISEERYGYTF
TRBD1 | TRBJ2-7 | TRBV2 | . | TGTGCCAGCAAGCCGGGACAGGGGTCTTACGAGCAGTACTTC | CASKPGQGSYEQYF
TRBD2 | TRBJ2-1 | TRBV5-4 | . | TGTGCCAGCAGTACACTAGCGGCCACTACGGTGGGGGCCTTTGTGCAGTTCTTC | CASSTLAATTVGAFVQFF
TRBD2 | TRBJ2-7 | TRBV6-5 | few | TGTGCCAGCAGTTTCGCCGGACTAGGAAGCTACGAGCAGTACTTC | CASSFAGLGSYEQYF
TRBD1 | TRBJ2-3 | TRBV6-6 | . | TGTGCCAGCAGACAGGGGGCCCCAGATACGCAGTATTTT | CASRQGAPDTQYF
TRBD1 | TRBJ2-7 | TRBV25-1 | . | TGTGCCAGCAGGGGGGGACAGGGGCACGAGCAGTACTTC | CASRGGQGHEQYF
. | TRBJ2-1 | TRBV28 | . | TGTGCCAGCATCTCATGGCAGGTGGGCTACAATGAGCAGTTCTTC | CASISWQVGYNEQFF
TRBD2 | TRBJ2-7 | TRBV28 | . | TGTGCCAGCGGGGGGGGTGTGGGGGAGCAGTACTTC | CASGGGVGEQYF
TRBD2 | TRBJ2-5 | TRBV7-6 | . | TGTGCCAGCAGCTTAGTCCCCGCTAGCGGGAGGGCAGAGACCCAGTACTTC | CASSLVPASGRAETQYF
TRBD1 | TRBJ2-3 | TRBV7-4 | . | TGTGCCAGCAGCTTAGGGCCCCCGGGACAGGGGTTAGCGGAGTGGTGGGGAGATACGCAGTATTTT | CASSLGPPGQGLAEWWGDTQYF
TRBD1 | TRBJ1-3 | TRBV4-1 | . | TGCGCCAGCAGCTTGGGACAGGGGACTGGAAACACCATATATTTT | CASSLGQGTGNTIYF
. | TRBJ2-5 | TRBV7-9 | . | TGTGCCAGCAGCTTTGGGAGGGAGACCCAGTACTTC | CASSFGRETQYF
. | TRBJ1-2 | TRBV6-5 | . | TGTGCCAGCAGTCAGACACCTGCGAAAGGCTACACCTTC | CASSQTPAKGYTF
. | TRBJ2-7 | TRBV6-5 | . | TGTGCCAGCACCTCCGGGACACCCTGGGGGGAGCAGTACTTC | CASTSGTPWGEQYF
. | TRBJ1-5 | TRBV4-1 | once | TGCGCCAGCAGCCAAGGGGCGGGTTTTAGCAATCAGCCCCAGCATTTT | CASSQGAGFSNQPQHF
TRBD1 | TRBJ1-1 | TRBV2 | . | TGTGCCAGCACCACCCAGGGGGTGAACACTGAAGCTTTCTTT | CASTTQGVNTEAFF
. | TRBJ1-6 | TRBV2 | . | TGTGCCAGCAGGAGGAGGGCCGGGAGGAGGGACCACTCACCCCTCCACTTT | CASRRRAGRRDHSPLHF
. | TRBJ2-1 | TRBV5-6 | . | TGTGCCAGCAGCTTGGAGGGGGCCTACAATGAGCAGTTCTTC | CASSLEGAYNEQFF
. | TRBJ2-7 | TRBV6-5 | few | TGTGCCAGCAGCTTAAGGGGCTACGAGCAGTACTTC | CASSLRGYEQYF
TRBD1 | TRBJ1-5 | TRBV15 | . | TGTGCCACCAGCAGAGATACAGGGGGCGGCCAGCCCCAGCATTTT | CATSRDTGGGQPQHF
. | TRBJ1-4 | TRBV2 | . | TGTGCCAGCAGTAAACAGGGTCGTGGAGAAAAACTGTTTTTT | CASSKQGRGEKLFF
. | TRBJ2-2 | TRBV29-1 | . | TGCAGCGTTGAAGAGACAGGCATCGCGAACACCGGGGAGCTGTTTTTT | CSVEETGIANTGELFF
. | TRBJ2-6 | TRBV9 | . | TGTGCCAGCAGCGTAGATATAGTCTCTGGGGCCAACGTCCTGACTTTC | CASSVDIVSGANVLTF
. | TRBJ2-1 | TRBV19 | . | TGTGCCAGTAGTATAGGAAGCCTGTCCTACAATGAGCAGTTCTTC | CASSIGSLSYNEQFF
. | TRBJ2-5 | TRBV9 | . | TGTGCCAGCAGCGTAAATGCGGGAAAGGAGACCCAGTACTTC | CASSVNAGKETQYF
TRBD2 | TRBJ2-3 | TRBV6-4 | few | TGTGCCACTCCACGAGATGGACTAGCGGGGGGGCAAGATACGCAGTATTTT | CATPRDGLAGGQDTQYF
. | TRBJ1-1 | TRBV5-1 | . | TGCGCCAGCAGCCCCTCGACACTTATGAACACTGAAGCTTTCTTT | CASSPSTLMNTEAFF